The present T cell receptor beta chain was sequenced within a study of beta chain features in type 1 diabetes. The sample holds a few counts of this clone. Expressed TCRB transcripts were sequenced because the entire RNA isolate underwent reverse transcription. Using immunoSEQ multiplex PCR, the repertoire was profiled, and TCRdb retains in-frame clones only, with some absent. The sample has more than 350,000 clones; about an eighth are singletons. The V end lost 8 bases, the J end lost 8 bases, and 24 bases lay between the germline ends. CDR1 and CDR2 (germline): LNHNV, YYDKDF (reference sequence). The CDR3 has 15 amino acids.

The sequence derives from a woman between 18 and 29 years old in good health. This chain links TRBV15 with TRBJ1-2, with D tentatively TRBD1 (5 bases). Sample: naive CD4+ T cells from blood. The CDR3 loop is CATRSIALQGRGYTF. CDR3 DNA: TGTGCCACCCGATCTATTGCGTTGCAGGGAAGAGGCTACACCTTC. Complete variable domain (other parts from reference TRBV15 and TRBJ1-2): DAMVIQNPRYQVTQFGKPVTLSCSQTLNHNVMYWYQQKSSQAPKLLFHYYDKDFNNEADTPDNFQSRRPNTSFCFLDIRSPGLGDTAMYLCATRSIALQGRGYTFGSGTRLTVV.